This T cell receptor beta chain comes out of a study of T-cell memory formation after mild COVID-19. Overall study findings and caveats: A subset of responding clones appeared in pre-infection memory, suggesting cross-reactive memory joined. While clones contracting from day 15 to 85 were balanced between CD4 and CD8, later expanders leaned CD4+. Those CD4+ clones that contracted were mainly in CM and EM (CD8+ ones in EMRA).

CDR3 length equals 15 residues. Germline V gene data show CDR1 as SGHTA and CDR2 as FQGNSA. The germline V and J ends were trimmed by 3 bases and 3 bases, with 11 bases remaining between them. This clonotype was observed a single time. Its antigen remains unknown. Using its own MiXCR run on the 5' RACE reads, TCRdb lists one record per CDR3 protein. The sample gives 300,000 to 350,000 distinct CDR3 sequences, approximately 14% of which show up once; about 20% is in the top ten. This receptor was taken from a man in his late teens or twenties who had mild COVID-19 (a few samples of this study predate the infection). Cell type and time point are not known. Source material: PBMCs or a T cell subset sorted from them (not recorded which). V and J are TRBV7-2 and TRBJ2-2, with D uncertain. The CDR3 DNA reads as TGTGCCAGCAGCTTTCAGACTTCGGACACCGGGGAGCTGTTTTTT. Protein product: CASSFQTSDTGELFF.